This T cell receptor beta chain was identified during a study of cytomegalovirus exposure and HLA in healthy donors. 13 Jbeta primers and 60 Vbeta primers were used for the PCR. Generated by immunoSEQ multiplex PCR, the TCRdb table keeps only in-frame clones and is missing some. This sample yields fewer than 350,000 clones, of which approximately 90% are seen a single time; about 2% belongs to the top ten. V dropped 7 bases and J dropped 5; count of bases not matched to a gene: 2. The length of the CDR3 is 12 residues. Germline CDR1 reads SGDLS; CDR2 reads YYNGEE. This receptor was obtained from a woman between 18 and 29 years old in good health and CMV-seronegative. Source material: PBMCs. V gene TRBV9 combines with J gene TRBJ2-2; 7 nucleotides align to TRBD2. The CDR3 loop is CASAGRTGELFF. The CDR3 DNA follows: TGTGCCAGCGCCGGGAGGACCGGGGAGCTGTTTTTT.